This is a list of T cell receptor beta chains from one sample in a study of control samples from healthy donors and cancer patients. Clones were read by immunoSEQ multiplex PCR, and TCRdb kept only the in-frame ones, dropping some. This sample has 55,000 to 80,000 clones, with around 90% found just once. Sequenced: PBMCs. These receptors all stem from a man in his fifties or sixties with colorectal cancer. Each CDR3 is given with its conserved first and last residue. D genes are given only for firm matches. Clone size is shown for a subset of rows, as once, few, many or a class of expanded clone.

>TRBV28|.|.|TRBJ1-5
TGTGCCAGCGGGGGCCCAAATCAGCCCCAGCATTTT
CASGGPNQPQHF
>TRBV3-1/TRBV3-2|.|.|TRBJ2-2
TGTGCCAGCAGCCGAGGCAGACCCGGGGAGCTGTTTTTT
CASSRGRPGELFF
>TRBV5-1|.|.|TRBJ1-1
TGCGCCAGCAGCTTGAGTCAGAACACTGAAGCTTTCTTT
CASSLSQNTEAFF
>TRBV18|.|.|TRBJ1-1
TGTGCCAGCTCATCTACAGGGATTGGGGGCACTGAAGCTTTCTTT
CASSSTGIGGTEAFF
>TRBV7-9|.|.|TRBJ2-7
TGTGCCAGCAGCTCCGTCTCCTACGAGCAGTACTTC
CASSSVSYEQYF
>TRBV19|.|.|TRBJ1-1
TGCCCCAGGAAACGGGGTATAAGGACCACTGAAGCTTTCTTT
CPRKRGIRTTEAFF
>TRBV6-5|.|TRBD1|TRBJ1-2
TGTGCCAGCAGTAACCAGGGGGGCGCCCCGCTTGGCTACACCTTC
CASSNQGGAPLGYTF
>TRBV15|.|.|TRBJ1-5
TGTGCCACCAGCACACGACCCACAGGGATAAGAATTCAGCCCCAGCATTTT
CATSTRPTGIRIQPQHF
>TRBV25-1|.|.|TRBJ1-1
TGTGCCAGCAGATCGGACAGTTCGAACACTGAAGCTTTCTTT
CASRSDSSNTEAFF
>TRBV14|few|TRBD2|TRBJ2-3
TGTGCCAGCAGCCAAGACTGGCCGGCTAGCGGGGGATCTAGCACAGATACGCAGTATTTT
CASSQDWPASGGSSTDTQYF
>TRBV20-1|.|.|TRBJ2-7
TGCAGTGCCCGCCGGGGCTACGAGCAGTACTTC
CSARRGYEQYF
>TRBV7-9|.|.|TRBJ2-7
TGTGCCAGCAGCCCTCCGGCGAGAGCCTACGAGCAGTACTTC
CASSPPARAYEQYF
>TRBV18|once|TRBD1|TRBJ1-1
TGTGCCAGCTCACCATTAAGGACAGGGGGGACCAACACTGAAGCTTTCTTT
CASSPLRTGGTNTEAFF
>TRBV7-8|.|TRBD1|TRBJ2-7
TGTGCCAGCAGGCCAGGACAGGGGCCCGTCGAGCAGTACTTC
CASRPGQGPVEQYF
>TRBV6-2/TRBV6-3|.|TRBD1|TRBJ2-7
TGTGCCAGCAGTTACCGCATCGGACAGGGGATGGGCGAGCAGTACTTC
CASSYRIGQGMGEQYF
>TRBV5-6|.|.|TRBJ1-3
TGTGCCAGCAGCTTGGAAGGACCTCCTTTTAGGGGAAACACCATATATTTT
CASSLEGPPFRGNTIYF
>TRBV4-1|.|TRBD1|TRBJ1-5
TGCGCCAGCAGCCAAACACGACAGGGTCGGGGCAATCAGCCCCAGCATTTT
CASSQTRQGRGNQPQHF
>TRBV5-1|.|.|TRBJ2-1
TGCGCCAGCAGCGAATTGGGGAGTGGACACAATGAGCAGTTCTTC
CASSELGSGHNEQFF
>TRBV4-2|.|.|TRBJ2-3
TGTGCCAGCAGCCAAGTGGGCCGGACAGATACGCAGTATTTT
CASSQVGRTDTQYF
>TRBV18|.|TRBD1|TRBJ1-2
TGTGCCAGCTCACCCCGGGACAGCTATGGCTACACCTTC
CASSPRDSYGYTF
>TRBV19|.|.|TRBJ2-7
TGTGCCAGTAGCCCGACCGCCCGCTACGAGCAGTACTTC
CASSPTARYEQYF
>TRBV27|.|TRBD1|TRBJ2-5
TGTGCCAGCAGTTTAGCCCGCCCCGGGACAGGACAAGAGACCCAGTACTTC
CASSLARPGTGQETQYF
>TRBV11-3|.|TRBD2|TRBJ2-5
TGTGCCAGCAGCCTGGGGGGACTAGCGGGGACAGGCCAAGAGACCCAGTACTTC
CASSLGGLAGTGQETQYF
>TRBV19|.|TRBD1|TRBJ2-5
TGTGCCAGTAGTATGAACAGGGGGCCCCAATCCCAAGAGACCCAGTACTTC
CASSMNRGPQSQETQYF
>TRBV14|.|.|TRBJ2-7
TGTGCCAGCAGCCAAAATCCCTCCTACGAGCAGTACTTC
CASSQNPSYEQYF
>TRBV30|few|.|TRBJ1-2
TGTGCCTGGAGTGTACGGGGCATCGATGGCTACACCTTC
CAWSVRGIDGYTF
>TRBV6-5|once|TRBD1|TRBJ1-2
TGTGCCAGCAGTTTAAGACAGGGGGCTGACTATGGCTACACCTTC
CASSLRQGADYGYTF
>TRBV9|.|.|TRBJ2-7
TGTGCCAGCAGCGCCCTTAGGACTACACCCGAGCAGTACTTC
CASSALRTTPEQYF
>TRBV28|once|.|TRBJ1-3
TGTGCCACAGGGGAGACGGGACGGAGGTTCTCTGGAAACACCATATATTTT
CATGETGRRFSGNTIYF
>TRBV6-1|.|.|TRBJ2-7
TGTGCCAGCAGTGAAAGAGGAGCAGGTAACTACGAGCAGTACTTC
CASSERGAGNYEQYF
>TRBV6-5|.|TRBD1|TRBJ1-2
TGTGCCAGCCTTGGACAGGGGGACTATGGCTACACCTTC
CASLGQGDYGYTF
>TRBV6-6|few|TRBD1|TRBJ2-1
TGTGCCAGCGGGGGGACAGGGTACAATGAGCAGTTCTTC
CASGGTGYNEQFF
>TRBV28|.|.|TRBJ1-2
TGTGCCAGCAGTTTAAAGGTCGGTGGCTACACCTTC
CASSLKVGGYTF
>TRBV9|.|.|TRBJ1-2
TGTGCCAGCAGCGTAGGTCGGGGGCGAGGAGGTGGCTACACCTTC
CASSVGRGRGGGYTF
>TRBV12-5|.|TRBD1|TRBJ2-7
TGTGCTAGTGGTCCTGGACAGGTGGGACATTACGAGCAGTACTTC
CASGPGQVGHYEQYF
>TRBV30|.|TRBD2|TRBJ2-7
TGTGCCTGGAGCCGGGGACTAGCGGGGGGGACCTACGAGCAGTACTTC
CAWSRGLAGGTYEQYF
>TRBV11-2|.|.|TRBJ2-2
TGTGCCAGCAGCTCATCTCTAGCTAGGGGCACCGGGGAGCTGTTTTTT
CASSSSLARGTGELFF
>TRBV10-1|.|.|TRBJ1-1
TGCGCCAGCAGTGAGTCGAGGGGAAGCACTGAAGCTTTCTTT
CASSESRGSTEAFF
>TRBV6-1|.|.|TRBJ2-7
TGTGCCAGCAGTGAACAGGGACTCCTCTCCTACGAGCAGTACTTC
CASSEQGLLSYEQYF
>TRBV7-9|once|.|TRBJ1-5
TGTGCCAGCGGGCAGGCGAGCAATCAGCCCCAGCATTTT
CASGQASNQPQHF
>TRBV5-1|.|.|TRBJ1-5
TGCGCCAGCAGCTTGGTTCCAGGGGTAGATCAGCCCCAGCATTTT
CASSLVPGVDQPQHF
>TRBV4-1|.|TRBD1|TRBJ1-3
TGCGCCAGCAGCGGCAGGGGGCTTGGAAACACCATATATTTT
CASSGRGLGNTIYF
>TRBV28|.|.|TRBJ2-2
TGTGCCAGTTGGGGGGGCGGCACCGGGGAGCTGTTTTTT
CASWGGGTGELFF
>TRBV7-2|once|TRBD2|TRBJ2-1
TGTGCCAGCAGCGTACTAGCGGGGGGACGAAATTACAATGAGCAGTTCTTC
CASSVLAGGRNYNEQFF
>TRBV5-1|.|.|TRBJ1-1
TGCGCCAGCAGCTTGACAGGGAACACTGAAGCTTTCTTT
CASSLTGNTEAFF
>TRBV5-1|.|TRBD1|TRBJ2-5
TGCGCCAGCGGTTTAAAGGGGGCAGAGACCCAGTACTTC
CASGLKGAETQYF
>TRBV6-5|.|.|TRBJ2-5
TGTGCCAGCAACGGGCCGGGGGAGACCCAGTACTTC
CASNGPGETQYF
>TRBV5-1|.|.|TRBJ1-2
TGCGCCAGCAGCACCCAGGACATGGCCTTTTATGGCTACACCTTC
CASSTQDMAFYGYTF
>TRBV2|.|.|TRBJ2-2
TGTGCCAGCAGGGTGGGGCTGAACACCGGGGAGCTGTTTTTT
CASRVGLNTGELFF
>TRBV7-3|.|.|TRBJ2-7
TGTGCCAGCGCCCCCGCGGGGTCCTCCTACGAGCAGTACTTC
CASAPAGSSYEQYF
>TRBV9|.|.|TRBJ1-1
TGTGCCAGCAGCGTAGGGGTGCTCTTGGACACTGAAGCTTTCTTT
CASSVGVLLDTEAFF
>TRBV10-1|.|.|TRBJ1-1
TGCGCCAGCAAACAGACAGCGGGCAACACTGAAGCTTTCTTT
CASKQTAGNTEAFF
>TRBV10-3|.|TRBD2|TRBJ2-7
TGTGCCATCAGTGACCCCTCCCGGGGGGGTAACGAGCAGTACTTC
CAISDPSRGGNEQYF
>TRBV7-3|.|.|TRBJ1-6
TGTGCCAGCAGCTTAAGCGGGGATAATTCACCCCTCCACTTT
CASSLSGDNSPLHF